Presented here are 10 T cell receptor beta chains from one specimen sequenced in a study of shared clonotypes between healthy human individuals. The protocol was immunoSEQ multiplex PCR, while the TCRdb copy is restricted to in-frame clones and leaves out a portion. The table records approximately 92,000 clones, around 68% of them present only once. What was sequenced was memory CD8+ T cells sorted from blood. Subset reported: CD45RO+ cells pooled with CCR7-negative TemRA cells. The receptors stem from a man aged 25 to 40 in good health.

About this clone itself: Being one base from a much bigger clone, this may be a read error. The chain is built from TRBV19 and TRBJ2-1; D possibly matches TRBD1 or TRBD2 (5 bases each). There are 14 residues in the CDR3. Germline assignment: CDR1 LNHDA and CDR2 SQIVND (reference sequence). Trimming left V 5 bases short and J 2 bases short, with 10 bases between. CDR3 coding DNA: TGTGCCAGTAGTCTGGGGGACCCCTACAATGAGCAGTTCTTC. This encodes CASSLGDPYNEQFF. Filled out from reference TRBV19 and TRBJ2-1, the complete variable domain reads DGGITQSPKYLFRKEGQNVTLSCEQNLNHDAMYWYRQDPGQGLRLIYYSQIVNDFQKGDIAEGYSVSREKKESFPLTVTSAQKNPTAFYLCASSLGDPYNEQFFGPGTRLTVL.

This clone is a singleton in its sample. V is TRBV21-1 and J is TRBJ1-5. TRBV21-1 is given as a pseudogene. The CDR3 spans 15 residues. CDR3 DNA sequence: TGTGCCAGCAGCATCCCTACAGCGGAAAATCAGCCCCAGCATTTT. Residues: CASSIPTAENQPQHF.

This clone has only a few counts. The V and J genes are TRBV7-3 and TRBJ2-1; no reliable D call. CDR1 is SGHTA and CDR2 is FQGTGA in the germline V gene. CDR3 length: 17 amino acids. V was shortened by 4 bases and J by 8 bases, with 24 bases between the two germline ends. The CDR3 nucleotides are TGTGCCAGCAGCTACCCGCTGGAAGAGGCTAGTGAGGATGAGCAGTTCTTC. Amino acid sequence: CASSYPLEEASEDEQFF.

The chain uses TRBV11-3 and TRBJ1-5; D unclear. CDR3 length: 20 residues. Between the trimmed V and J ends, which lost 6 bases and 2 bases, there was a span of 29 bases. Per the germline V gene, CDR1 is SGHNT and CDR2 is YENEEA. CDR3 sequence (DNA): TGTGCCAGCAGTTCCTTTAATAGGAGGAAGGGAGAGGTATGCAATCAGCCCCAGCATTTT. The encoded protein is CASSSFNRRKGEVCNQPQHF.

In nucleotides, the CDR3 is TGTGCCAGCAGCTTATTTGGGTGCCGAGACAGGGTGACTGAAGCTTTCTTT. It translates to CASSLFGCRDRVTEAFF. The chain combines TRBV11-3 with TRBJ1-1; 7 nucleotides align to TRBD1. CDR3 size: 17 residues. Germline V gives CDR1 SGHNT, CDR2 YENEEA. J was trimmed by 5 bases and V by 2 bases; bases with no gene match: 14.

The rearrangement uses TRBV15 and TRBJ2-1; D ambiguous. With 11 bases removed from V and 8 bases from J, the gap between germline ends came to 16 bases. The CDR3 length is 12 residues. Germline V gene lookup returns CDR1 LNHNV and CDR2 YYDKDF (reference sequence). CDR3 sequence (DNA): TGTGCCTCTCAATTGGTAGGCGATGAGCAGTTCTTC. This encodes CASQLVGDEQFF.

The rearrangement joins TRBV6-6 to TRBJ1-1; D not resolved. CDR3 length: 11 residues. Looked up from germline, CDR1 is MNHNY and CDR2 is SVGAGI (reference sequence). Trimming removed 8 bases from V and 3 bases from J, with 7 bases in between. CDR3 sequence (DNA): TGTGCCAGCTCCCAAGACACTGAAGCTTTCTTT. Translating gives CASSQDTEAFF.

This clone was counted between two and nine times. The rearrangement links TRBV23-1 to TRBJ1-2, with TRBD1 as a possible D gene (5 bases). TRBV23-1 counts as an open reading frame of uncertain function. CDR3 length: 14 amino acids. Deletions cut 3 bases from V and 8 bases from J, with 16 bases between. The CDR3 nucleotides read TGCGCCAGCAGTCATCAAACAGGCCGGGAGGGCTACACCTTC. Its translation is CASSHQTGREGYTF.

In DNA, the CDR3 is TGTGCCAGCAGCGCTGACACCTACGAGCAGTACTTC. This gives the protein CASSADTYEQYF. The J gene is TRBJ2-7, the V gene TRBV28; unclear D gene. This CDR3 comprises 12 residues. Trimming cost V 6 bases and J 2 bases, with 8 bases left between them. Per the germline V gene, CDR1 is MDHEN and CDR2 is SYDVKM.

The CDR3 loop is CSAYYNEQFF. The DNA of the CDR3 is TGCAGTGCATACTACAATGAGCAGTTCTTC. The rearrangement uses TRBV20-1 and TRBJ2-1; D is undetermined. CDR3 length: 10 residues. V was pared by 6 bases and J by 3 bases, with 3 bases between. CDR1 and CDR2 from the germline V gene are DFQATT and SNEGSKA (reference sequence).